The clone carrying this TCR beta chain has a handful of counts. Antigen specificity is unknown. The germline V gene has CDR1 LNHDA and CDR2 SQIVND (reference sequence). V was shortened by 5 bases and J by 4 bases, with 9 bases between the two germline ends. The length of the CDR3 is 13 residues. No patient had received any treatment before thyroid surgery. Original processing methods: A classifier for distant metastasis in papillary thyroid cancer was constructed using CDR3 differences observed across clinicopathological groups. TCRdb reanalyzed the PCR reads via MiXCR. TCRdb's processing, not the study's, gives the V and J calls here. The data show roughly 4,100 clones, roughly 36% seen once. These data originate in a study of metastatic and nonmetastatic thyroid tumors. Study context: Malignant and benign thyroid patients had repertoires compared in peripheral blood and tumor or nodule tissue.

General study points: It was reported that TCR beta diversity was significantly higher in malignant thyroid tumors than benign nodules, in blood and tumor.

Sequenced input: tumor tissue. This clonotype was sampled from a female donor with papillary thyroid cancer or a benign thyroid nodule (not recorded which). Some clones in this sample may be carry-over from other donors' samples. The chain carries TRBV19 and TRBJ2-1; no clear D gene. The CDR3 sequence: CASSPRLYNEQFF. Written as DNA, the CDR3 is TGTGCCAGTAGTCCTCGACTGTACAATGAGCAGTTCTTC.